One and the same sample provided the 25 T cell receptor beta chains below, sequenced in a study of identical twins. TCRdb reprocessed the 5' RACE reads via MiXCR and lists one record per CDR3 protein. The data show around 1.7 million distinct CDR3 sequences, under 35% seen once. The sample consisted of cord blood. The receptors shown here come from a newborn girl in good health.

This clonotype was counted a few times. The chain has TRBV25-1 and TRBJ2-1, with D hard to call. V shed 3 bases and J shed 12 bases, with 12 bases lying between them. The CDR3 has 12 amino acids. Germline lookup yields CDR1 MGHDK and CDR2 SYGVNS. The CDR3 reads CASSEKERGQFF. The CDR3 region has the DNA TGTGCCAGCAGTGAGAAGGAGCGTGGGCAGTTCTTC.

This clonotype was recorded a few times. The chain employs TRBV7-9 and TRBJ2-7; 8 bases map to TRBD2. Trimming removed 5 bases from V and 10 bases from J; junction bases left unmatched: 10. Germline V gene lookup returns CDR1 SEHNR and CDR2 FQNEAQ (reference sequence). The CDR3 has 13 residues. CDR3 sequence: CASSPGTRRAQYF. The CDR3 region has the DNA TGTGCCAGCAGCCCAGGGACTAGGAGGGCCCAGTACTTC. The full variable domain, in which reference TRBV7-9 and TRBJ2-7 provide the parts outside the CDR3, is DTGVSQNPRHKITKRGQNVTFRCDPISEHNRLYWYRQTLGQGPEFLTYFQNEAQLEKSRLLSDRFSAERPKGSFSTLEIQRTEQGDSAMYLCASSPGTRRAQYFGPGTRLTVT.

This clonotype was picked up a small number of times. This chain uses TRBV29-1 with TRBJ2-1; 10 nucleotides line up with TRBD2. Near its end, the DNA agrees better with TRBJ2-7, so the J call may be wrong. The CDR3 has 15 amino acids. CDR1 SQVTM and CDR2 ANQGSEA come from the germline V gene. Here the CDR3 DNA reads TGCAGCGCCTGTAGCGGGAGGCCTTCCTACAATGAGCAGTACTTC. Amino acid sequence: CSACSGRPSYNEQYF.

This clonotype was counted between two and nine times. The chain carries TRBV7-2 and TRBJ1-4; D possibly corresponds to TRBD1 (6 bases). The CDR3 totals 15 residues. V lost 3 bases and J 5 bases, leaving 13 bases between the germline ends. CDR1 and CDR2 (germline): SGHTA, FQGNSA. CDR3 loop: CASSLAGTPNEKLFF. As DNA, the CDR3 is TGTGCCAGCAGCTTGGCCGGGACACCGAATGAAAAACTGTTTTTT. The full variable domain, completed using reference TRBV7-2 and TRBJ1-4, is GAGVSQSPSNKVTEKGKDVELRCDPISGHTALYWYRQSLGQGLEFLIYFQGNSAPDKSGLPSDRFSAERTGGSVSTLTIQRTQQEDSAVYLCASSLAGTPNEKLFFGSGTQLSVL.

The table lists this clonotype with a few counts. The V call is TRBV27, the J call TRBJ1-2, with 8 bases fitting TRBD1. The ends lost 0 bases at V and 3 bases at J; junction bases unmatched: 3. The germline V gene has CDR1 MNHEY and CDR2 SMNVEV (reference sequence). The CDR3 is 15 residues long. The CDR3 spells CASSLSMTGDYGYTF. CDR3 DNA sequence: TGTGCCAGCAGTTTATCGATGACAGGGGACTATGGCTACACCTTC.

V and J are TRBV19 and TRBJ2-3; TRBD2 matches at 12 bases. Germline CDR1 and CDR2: LNHDA and SQIVND (reference sequence). The CDR3 spans 18 residues. The trim removed 6 bases at V and 0 bases at J, leaving 10 bases unmatched. The CDR3 nucleotides read TGTGCCAGTAGACCCCTGGGACTAGCGGGCTCAAGCACAGATACGCAGTATTTT. As protein: CASRPLGLAGSSTDTQYF.

The genes are TRBV30 and TRBJ2-3; D not certain. CDR1 is GTSNPN, CDR2 SVGIG, per germline (reference sequence). The CDR3 covers 12 residues. V was trimmed by 6 bases and J by 5 bases, leaving 12 bases between them. In DNA, the CDR3 is TGTGCCTGTACAGTAGGGATAGATACGCAGTATTTT. Translation: CACTVGIDTQYF.

Remarks on this clonotype: A junction boundary mismatches the germline segment, possibly from a read error. J is TRBJ1-1 and V is TRBV7-9, with D possibly matching TRBD1 (6 bases). CDR1 and CDR2 from the germline V gene are SEHNR and FQNEAQ (reference sequence). CDR3 size: 12 residues. The CDR3 nucleotides are TGTGCCGGCAGCTTCAGGGGTACTGAGGCTTTCTTT. This sequence encodes CAGSFRGTEAFF.

The gene calls are TRBV12-3 or TRBV12-4 and TRBJ1-1, with D perhaps TRBD1 (6 bases). Trimming removed 3 bases from V and 6 bases from J, with 20 bases in between. The CDR3 runs 16 residues. CDR3 coding DNA: TGTGCCAGCAGTTTGGAGGGTTCTCGACGGACAGCTGAAGCTTTCTTT. This codes for CASSLEGSRRTAEAFF.

The V call is TRBV6-1, the J call TRBJ2-3; D is ambiguous. Germline lookup yields CDR1 MNHNS and CDR2 SASEGT. The CDR3 sequence is 15 residues long. Trimming cost V 5 bases and J 0 bases, with 12 bases left between them. The CDR3 is CASSQGRFSTDTQYF. Written as DNA, the CDR3 is TGTGCCAGCAGTCAAGGCCGGTTTAGCACAGATACGCAGTATTTT.

This clonotype showed up just a few times. The chain carries TRBV7-2 and TRBJ2-3; 14 nucleotides align to TRBD2. V lost 4 bases to trimming and J lost 2 bases; unmatched junction nucleotides: 8. CDR1 is SGHTA, CDR2 FQGNSA, per germline. The CDR3 sequence is 18 residues long. The CDR3 nucleotides read TGTGCCAGCAGCTCGGGACTAGCGGGGGCGTCTTTCACAGATACGCAGTATTTT. This translates into CASSSGLAGASFTDTQYF.

The CDR3 is CASVRGGVYGYTF. CDR3 DNA sequence: TGTGCCAGCGTGCGGGGTGGGGTTTATGGCTACACCTTC. This chain joins TRBV6-5 and TRBJ1-2, with unresolved D. Germline loops: CDR1 MNHEY, CDR2 SVGAGI. This CDR3 region has 13 residues. V was trimmed by 8 bases and J by 5 bases, leaving 15 bases between them.

A single count supports this clonotype. The chain joins TRBV20-1 to TRBJ2-3; possible D gene TRBD2, 6 bases. V was pared by 1 base and J by 6 bases, with 17 bases between. Germline assignment: CDR1 DFQATT and CDR2 SNEGSKA (reference sequence). The CDR3 contains 15 residues. The CDR3 DNA follows: TGCAGTGCTAGAGCCCGACTAGTATGGGTGGATACGCAGTATTTT. Translated: CSARARLVWVDTQYF.

The chain couples TRBV3-1 to TRBJ2-7; perhaps TRBD2 as D (6 bases). CDR3 length: 15 amino acids. V dropped 1 base and J dropped 2 bases, with 12 bases sitting between them. Germline CDR1 reads LGHDT; CDR2 reads YNNKEL (reference sequence). CDR3 protein: CASSQAPGGTYEQYF. The CDR3 DNA follows: TGTGCCAGCAGCCAAGCCCCTGGGGGGACCTACGAGCAGTACTTC.

Ten or more counts support this clonotype. This sequence joins TRBV29-1 and TRBJ2-7, with D maybe TRBD2 (5 bases). This CDR3 spans 12 amino acids. Germline CDR1 and CDR2: SQVTM and ANQGSEA. V lost 7 bases to trimming and J lost 3 bases, with 13 bases between them. CDR3 nucleotides: TGCAGCGCCCGAAATAGCGACTACGAGCAGTACTTC. Encoded protein: CSARNSDYEQYF.

The rearrangement joins TRBV6-2 or TRBV6-3 to TRBJ1-2; possibly TRBD1 for D (5 bases). Germline V CDR1 and CDR2: MNHEY, SVGEGT. V shed 7 bases and J shed 0 bases, with 27 bases lying between them. This CDR3 is 19 amino acids long. The CDR3 is CASTKNPRDRIATNYGYTF. The CDR3 nucleotides are TGTGCCAGCACCAAGAACCCGCGGGACCGCATTGCAACTAACTATGGCTACACCTTC.

The rearrangement joins TRBV2 to TRBJ2-2, with D perhaps being TRBD1 or TRBD2 (5 bases each). Trimming left V 6 bases short and J 6 bases short, with 11 bases between. There are 13 residues in the CDR3. Per germline, CDR1 SNHLY and CDR2 FYNNEI. CDR3 in amino acids: CASSAGSSGELFF. CDR3 in DNA: TGTGCCAGCAGCGCAGGGAGTTCCGGGGAGCTGTTTTTT.

The chain uses TRBV2 and TRBJ1-2; 7 bases are shared with TRBD1. Germline CDR1 reads SNHLY; CDR2 reads FYNNEI. V shed 6 bases, J shed 2 bases, and the junction held 9 bases outside the gene matches. The CDR3 has 15 residues. CDR3 in DNA: TGTGCCAGCAGACCCGACAGGGCCCTCAACTATGGCTACACCTTC. It codes for CASRPDRALNYGYTF.

In this sample, this clonotype turned up a few times. The J gene is TRBJ2-3, the V gene TRBV21-1. TRBV21-1 has pseudogene status. The CDR3 covers 16 residues. The CDR3 loop is CASTSGQATSTDTQYF. CDR3 sequence (DNA): TGTGCCAGCACCTCTGGGCAGGCAACTAGCACAGATACGCAGTATTTT.

The table lists this clonotype with a few counts. The rearrangement uses TRBV11-2 and TRBJ1-5; 9 bases are shared with TRBD1. From germline, CDR1 is SGHAT and CDR2 FQNNGV. V shed 2 bases and J 4 bases; nucleotides not matched to a gene: 3. The CDR3 contains 15 residues. The CDR3 DNA sequence: TGTGCCAGCAGCTTAAAGGGACAGGGAAATCAGCCCCAGCATTTT. Translating it yields CASSLKGQGNQPQHF.

The chain uses TRBV20-1 and TRBJ1-4; 8 nucleotides line up with TRBD1. The CDR3 length is 15 residues. Germline V gives CDR1 DFQATT, CDR2 SNEGSKA (reference sequence). The J segment lost 5 bases and the V segment lost 3 bases, leaving 8 bases of the junction unmatched. CDR3 residues: CSASPTGALNEKLFF. CDR3 nucleotides: TGCAGTGCTAGCCCGACAGGGGCTCTGAATGAAAAACTGTTTTTT.

This clonotype was observed once. The chain uses TRBV7-2 and TRBJ2-5; 8 bases align to TRBD2. CDR1 and CDR2 (germline): SGHTA, FQGNSA. The CDR3 length is 16 residues. V shed 1 base, J shed 2 bases, and the junction held 6 bases outside the gene matches. The CDR3 bases are TGTGCCAGCAGCTTAGGATCTCGGGGGGGTCAAGAGACCCAGTACTTC. It encodes CASSLGSRGGQETQYF.

This clonotype was counted between two and nine times. The rearrangement uses TRBV29-1 and TRBJ1-4; no clear D. The germline V and J ends were trimmed by 7 bases and 7 bases, with 19 bases remaining between them. Germline V gives CDR1 SQVTM, CDR2 ANQGSEA. The CDR3 length is 14 residues. The CDR3 sequence: CSAHSDPRGEKLFF. The CDR3 coding sequence is TGCAGCGCCCACAGTGACCCCCGGGGTGAAAAACTGTTTTTT.

This clonotype has only a few counts. Mismatch with germline at one junction end may stem from a read error. V gene TRBV29-1 combines with J gene TRBJ2-3; TRBD1 matches at 7 bases. The CDR3 is made up of 13 amino acids. Germline V gives CDR1 SQVTM, CDR2 ANQGSEA. The CDR3 region is CSVGDSSRDTQYF. The CDR3 DNA is TGCAGCGTTGGGGACAGCAGCAGAGATACGCAGTATTTT.

This clonotype was seen repeatedly, ten times or more. A read error may produce the germline difference seen at one junction end. This chain connects TRBV7-9 to TRBJ1-2; D call uncertain. CDR3 length: 12 residues. In germline, CDR1 is SEHNR, CDR2 FQNEAQ (reference sequence). CDR3 DNA: TGTGCCAGCAGTTTAGCGGGAAATGGCTACACCTTC. Translation gives CASSLAGNGYTF.